The rows below give T cell receptor beta chains drawn from one sample of a study of blood T cells in healthy people across ages. A single record per CDR3 protein comes from TCRdb applying MiXCR to the 5' RACE reads. The table shows over 950,000 distinct CDR3 sequences, with under 40% occurring only once. Sequencing was carried out using blood. These receptors originate from a man in his late teens or twenties in good health. Each CDR3 is given with its conserved first and last residue. The D gene is left open where the match is weak. Size is omitted from some rows. Given values are once, few, many or a class for expanded clones.

CDR3 protein,CDR3 DNA,V gene,D gene,clone size,J gene
CASSLIAGTGNEQFF,TGTGCCAGCAGCTTAATTGCGGGGACGGGGAATGAGCAGTTCTTC,TRBV7-2,NA,NA,TRBJ2-1
CASSSKTTQRGQTYNEQFF,TGTGCCAGCAGCTCGAAAACCACTCAGCGGGGACAGACATACAATGAGCAGTTCTTC,TRBV7-9,NA,NA,TRBJ2-1
CATSDGGQGIYNEQFF,TGTGCCACCAGTGATGGGGGACAGGGAATCTACAATGAGCAGTTCTTC,TRBV24-1,TRBD1,many,TRBJ2-1
CSASVTGEDYEQYF,TGCAGTGCTAGCGTGACAGGGGAGGACTACGAGCAGTACTTC,TRBV20-1,TRBD1,NA,TRBJ2-7
CASSETGQAYYGYTF,TGTGCCAGCAGTGAAACGGGACAGGCATACTATGGCTACACCTTC,TRBV6-1,TRBD1,few,TRBJ1-2
CAWSVDYGYTF,TGTGCCTGGAGTGTTGACTATGGCTACACCTTC,TRBV30,NA,NA,TRBJ1-2
CASSVAGVDGYTF,TGTGCCAGCAGCGTAGCAGGGGTGGATGGCTACACCTTC,TRBV9,NA,NA,TRBJ1-2
CAWSHNTGYTF,TGTGCCTGGAGCCATAACACCGGCTACACCTTC,TRBV30,NA,NA,TRBJ1-2
CSARGLTADHNEQYF,TGCAGTGCTAGAGGTCTAACTGCCGACCACAATGAGCAGTACTTC,TRBV20-1,NA,few,TRBJ2-7
CASSVGTSTNYEQYF,TGTGCCAGCAGTGTCGGGACTTCAACCAACTACGAGCAGTACTTC,TRBV6-6,NA,NA,TRBJ2-7
CASRGTVGSTEAFF,TGTGCCAGCAGAGGGACAGTCGGTAGCACTGAAGCTTTCTTT,TRBV5-5,TRBD1,NA,TRBJ1-1
CASSGRDRGYNEQFF,TGTGCCAGCAGTGGCCGGGACAGGGGTTACAATGAGCAGTTCTTC,TRBV6-5,TRBD1,NA,TRBJ2-1
CASRPTGVDYGYTF,TGCGCCAGCAGACCGACAGGGGTTGACTATGGCTACACCTTC,TRBV5-1,TRBD1,few,TRBJ1-2
CASSLISDFTDTQYF,TGTGCCAGCAGCTTAATCTCGGATTTCACAGATACGCAGTATTTT,TRBV7-6,NA,few,TRBJ2-3
CSLKGRNTDTQYF,TGCAGCTTGAAGGGCAGGAACACAGATACGCAGTATTTT,TRBV29-1,NA,few,TRBJ2-3
CASSLSGELNYGYTF,TGTGCCAGCAGCCTATCAGGGGAGCTTAACTATGGCTACACCTTC,TRBV3-1,NA,NA,TRBJ1-2
CASSIQNRGTPFF,TGTGCCAGTAGTATACAGAACAGGGGAACGCCTTTCTTT,TRBV19,TRBD1,NA,TRBJ1-1
CSASDALTYGYTF,TGCAGTGCTTCAGATGCTCTTACCTATGGCTACACCTTC,TRBV20-1,NA,few,TRBJ1-2
CASSNRAPNTGELFF,TGCGCCAGCAGTAACAGGGCGCCGAACACCGGGGAGCTGTTTTTT,TRBV5-1,NA,NA,TRBJ2-2
CASRRTDPNQPQHF,TGTGCCAGCAGGCGTACAGATCCTAATCAGCCCCAGCATTTT,TRBV6-5,NA,NA,TRBJ1-5
CASSLREPSQAMGSTNYGYTF,TGTGCCAGCAGCCTCCGGGAACCTTCCCAAGCTATGGGGTCCACAAACTATGGCTACACCTTC,TRBV6-1,NA,NA,TRBJ1-2
CASSYFGALNEKLFF,TGTGCCAGCAGTTACTTCGGGGCCCTTAATGAAAAACTGTTTTTT,TRBV6-5,NA,few,TRBJ1-4
CASSQAPTSGANVLTF,TGTGCCAGCAGCCAAGCCCCTACCTCTGGGGCCAACGTCCTGACTTTC,TRBV3-1,NA,NA,TRBJ2-6
CASAEGSVDTF,TGTGCCAGCGCTGAAGGGAGTGTGGACACCTTC,TRBV2,NA,NA,TRBJ1-2
CSARDRLAGDPAYNEQFF,TGCAGTGCTAGAGATCGACTAGCGGGGGATCCAGCCTACAATGAGCAGTTCTTC,TRBV20-1,TRBD2,NA,TRBJ2-1
CASSPLIGVNEQFF,TGTGCCAGCAGCCCTTTAATAGGGGTCAATGAGCAGTTCTTC,TRBV7-8,NA,NA,TRBJ2-1
CASSQDTMGANNEQYF,TGCGCCAGCAGCCAAGATACGATGGGGGCCAACAATGAGCAGTACTTC,TRBV4-3,NA,NA,TRBJ2-7
CASRPTQYQETQYF,TGTGCCAGCAGGCCGACACAGTACCAAGAGACCCAGTACTTC,TRBV7-2,NA,once,TRBJ2-5
CASSLAVRGPSEAFF,TGCGCCAGCAGCTTGGCAGTCAGGGGCCCCTCTGAAGCTTTCTTT,TRBV5-1,NA,few,TRBJ1-1
CASRTGLGANTEAFF,TGCGCCAGCAGAACAGGCCTGGGTGCGAACACTGAAGCTTTCTTT,TRBV5-1,NA,NA,TRBJ1-1
CASSLRTDMDGYTF,TGCGCCAGCAGCTTGCGAACCGATATGGATGGCTACACCTTC,TRBV5-1,NA,NA,TRBJ1-2
CSAAESNQPQHF,TGCAGCGCTGCGGAGAGCAATCAGCCCCAGCATTTT,TRBV29-1,NA,NA,TRBJ1-5
CASSHTRTVNTEAFF,TGTGCCAGCAGCCATACTCGGACAGTAAACACTGAAGCTTTCTTT,TRBV7-9,NA,NA,TRBJ1-1
CASSYSGHLSYNEQFF,TGTGCCAGCAGTTACTCAGGACACCTCTCCTACAATGAGCAGTTCTTC,TRBV6-5,NA,NA,TRBJ2-1
CASSLYLATDTQYF,TGTGCCAGCAGCTTATATTTGGCCACAGATACGCAGTATTTT,TRBV7-2,NA,NA,TRBJ2-3
CASRNDRGKSSYNEQYF,TGTGCCAGCAGAAACGACAGGGGCAAGAGCTCCTACAATGAGCAGTACTTC,TRBV2,TRBD1,few,TRBJ2-7
CASSQGGNKLFF,TGCGCCAGCAGCCAAGGGGGGAACAAACTGTTTTTT,TRBV4-1,NA,few,TRBJ1-4
CASSLFVVEDGYTF,TGTGCCAGCAGTTTATTCGTTGTCGAGGATGGCTACACCTTC,TRBV12-3/TRBV12-4,NA,NA,TRBJ1-2
CASSPDGQGVQPQHF,TGTGCCAGCAGTCCCGACGGACAGGGGGTTCAGCCCCAGCATTTT,TRBV7-9,TRBD1,NA,TRBJ1-5
CASSPKYRGGYYNEQFF,TGTGCCAGCAGCCCTAAATACAGGGGGGGATATTACAATGAGCAGTTCTTC,TRBV7-2,NA,few,TRBJ2-1
CASSQDKRGLDTQYF,TGTGCCAGCAGCCAAGATAAGCGGGGGCTAGATACGCAGTATTTT,TRBV4-2,TRBD2,NA,TRBJ2-3
CASSLFEGGIRETQYF,TGCGCCAGCAGCTTGTTCGAGGGGGGTATTAGAGAGACCCAGTACTTC,TRBV5-1,NA,NA,TRBJ2-5